The text below deals with one T cell receptor (beta chain). Antigen unknown. This CDR3 comprises 15 residues. CDR1 SEHNR and CDR2 FQNEAQ come from the germline V gene (reference sequence). The ends were cut back, 2 bases at V and 1 base at J, with 8 bases in the middle. The PCR ran on 60 Vbeta and 13 Jbeta primers. Measured with immunoSEQ multiplex PCR; TCRdb has only the in-frame clones, and not every one. The table has about 190,000 clones, around three quarters seen once; the top ten hold less than 2%. The data stem from a study of cytomegalovirus exposure and HLA in healthy donors. The overall study: The study placed 70% to 90% of its approximately 430 genotyped donors in the Caucasian-associated ancestry cluster.

Study-level results: Most likely, a cluster of highly shared sequence variants arose as a sequencing artifact. Rare TCR sequences predominated, though certain public TCRs were found in many donors.

The chain links TRBV7-9 to TRBJ2-2; no reliable D call. The source of this sequence is a woman aged 25 to 39 in good health and CMV-seronegative. The sequenced sample consisted of PBMCs. CDR3 residues: CASSLLVENTGELFF. The CDR3 nucleotides read TGTGCCAGCAGCTTATTGGTAGAGAACACCGGGGAGCTGTTTTTT.